This TCR beta chain was sequenced during a study of T cells in Graves' hyperthyroidism and ophthalmopathy. Authors of the study amplified TCR beta CDR3 regions from RNA transcripts. TCR CDR3 regions were first amplified by RT-PCR with HTBI primers. MiXCR, run by TCRdb on the multiplex PCR reads, gives a single entry per CDR3 protein. Here the sample spans about 700,000 distinct CDR3 sequences, 11% to 15% being singletons. Study-level points and caveats: Blood samples included most of the expanded thyroid clonotypes exceeding 0.001. Ophthalmopathy was predicted by the model a median of roughly 6.6 months ahead of onset.

The CDR3 has 15 residues. Germline values: CDR1 LNHDA, CDR2 SQIVND (reference sequence). V shed 7 bases and J shed 3 bases, with 15 bases lying between them. This clonotype was picked up a small number of times. The antigen is not known. The clonotype originates from a woman aged 18-29 years with Graves' hyperthyroidism. The chain recombines TRBV19 with TRBJ1-4; no definite D call. Sequencing input: blood. The CDR3 is CASTDILEANEKLFF. The CDR3 nucleotides read TGTGCCAGTACCGATATCCTGGAAGCTAATGAAAAACTGTTTTTT.